This TCR beta chain comes out of a study of T cells in Graves' hyperthyroidism and ophthalmopathy. V lost 2 bases to trimming and J lost 7 bases, with 15 bases between them. CDR1 is SGHRS and CDR2 is YFSETQ in the germline V gene. The CDR3 has 15 residues. The hyperthyroidism was newly diagnosed and had lasted under 2 months; the patients were aged 18 to 65. RNA transcripts were the template for amplifying TCR beta CDR3 regions. HTBI primers drove first-round RT-PCR of the TCR CDR3. TCRdb re-derived calls from the multiplex PCR reads in MiXCR, one entry per CDR3 protein. The sample consists of some 800,000 distinct CDR3 sequences, 38% of them appearing once.

Sequenced: blood. The gene calls are TRBV5-1 and TRBJ2-2; D might be TRBD1 (6 bases). This sequence originates from a man aged 18 to 30 with Graves' hyperthyroidism. CDR3 DNA: TGCGCCAGCAGCTTAGAGCGACAGGCTCGCGGGGAGCTGTTTTTT. Its protein product is CASSLERQARGELFF.